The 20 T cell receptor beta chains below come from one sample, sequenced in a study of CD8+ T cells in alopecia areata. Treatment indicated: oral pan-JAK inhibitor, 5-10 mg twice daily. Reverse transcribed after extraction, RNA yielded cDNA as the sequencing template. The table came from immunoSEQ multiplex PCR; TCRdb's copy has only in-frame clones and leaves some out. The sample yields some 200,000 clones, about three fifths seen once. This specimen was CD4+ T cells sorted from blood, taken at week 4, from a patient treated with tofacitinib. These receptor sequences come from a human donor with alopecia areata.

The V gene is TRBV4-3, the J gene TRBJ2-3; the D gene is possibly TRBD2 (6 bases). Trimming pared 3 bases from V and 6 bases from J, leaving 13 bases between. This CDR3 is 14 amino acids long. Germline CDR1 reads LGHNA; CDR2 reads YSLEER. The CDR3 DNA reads TGCGCCAGCAGCCAGGGACTTCGAAGTGATACGCAGTATTTT. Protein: CASSQGLRSDTQYF.

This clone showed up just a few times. The CDR3, as DNA: TGTGCCAGCCGGCTGGTAGGGACTGAAGCTTTCTTT. Translating gives CASRLVGTEAFF. V and J are TRBV6-1 and TRBJ1-1; D gene uncertain. CDR1 is MNHNS, CDR2 SASEGT, per germline. Between the trimmed V and J ends, which lost 8 bases and 5 bases, there was a span of 12 bases. The CDR3 has 12 amino acids.

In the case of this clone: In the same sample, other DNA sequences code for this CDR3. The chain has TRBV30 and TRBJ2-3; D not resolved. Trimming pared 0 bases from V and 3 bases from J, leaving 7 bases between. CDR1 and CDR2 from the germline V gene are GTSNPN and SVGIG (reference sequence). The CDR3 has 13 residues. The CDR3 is CAWSVGGTDTQYF. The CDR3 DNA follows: TGTGCCTGGAGTGTAGGCGGAACAGATACGCAGTATTTT. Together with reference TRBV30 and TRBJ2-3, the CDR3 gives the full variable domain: SQTIHQWPATLVQPVGSPLSLECTVEGTSNPNLYWYRQAAGRGLQLLFYSVGIGQISSEVPQNLSASRPQDRQFILSSKKLLLSDSGFYLCAWSVGGTDTQYFGPGTRLTVL.

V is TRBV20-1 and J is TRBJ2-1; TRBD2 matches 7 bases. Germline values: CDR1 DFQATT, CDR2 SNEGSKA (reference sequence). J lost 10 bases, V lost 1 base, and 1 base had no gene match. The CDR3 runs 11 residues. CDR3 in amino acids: CSARAGLEQFF. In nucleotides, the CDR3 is TGCAGTGCTAGAGCGGGACTAGAGCAGTTCTTC.

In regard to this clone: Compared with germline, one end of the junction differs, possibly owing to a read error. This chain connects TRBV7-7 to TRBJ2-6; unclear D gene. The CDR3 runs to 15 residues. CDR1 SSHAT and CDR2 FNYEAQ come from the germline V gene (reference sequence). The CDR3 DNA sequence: TGTGCTAGCAGCTTGGGAAACTCTGGGGCCAACGTCCTGACTTTC. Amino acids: CASSLGNSGANVLTF.

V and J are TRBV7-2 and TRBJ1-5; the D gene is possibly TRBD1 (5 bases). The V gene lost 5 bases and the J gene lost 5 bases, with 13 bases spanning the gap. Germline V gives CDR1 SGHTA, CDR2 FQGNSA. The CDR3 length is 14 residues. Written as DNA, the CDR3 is TGTGCCAGCAGCAAAAGATGGGGGGATCAGCCCCAGCATTTT. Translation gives CASSKRWGDQPQHF.

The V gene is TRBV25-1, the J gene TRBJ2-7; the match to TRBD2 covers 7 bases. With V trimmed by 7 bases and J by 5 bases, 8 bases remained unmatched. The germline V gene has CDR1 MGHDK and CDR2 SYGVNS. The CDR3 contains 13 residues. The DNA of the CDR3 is TGTGCCAGCAAGGACGCGGGGGAGAACGAGCAGTACTTC. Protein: CASKDAGENEQYF.

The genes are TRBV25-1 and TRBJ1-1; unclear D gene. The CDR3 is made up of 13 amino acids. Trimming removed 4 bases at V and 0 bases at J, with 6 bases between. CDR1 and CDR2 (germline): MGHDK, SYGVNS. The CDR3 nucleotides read TGTGCCAGCAGTGTTGCCGTGAACACTGAAGCTTTCTTT. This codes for CASSVAVNTEAFF.

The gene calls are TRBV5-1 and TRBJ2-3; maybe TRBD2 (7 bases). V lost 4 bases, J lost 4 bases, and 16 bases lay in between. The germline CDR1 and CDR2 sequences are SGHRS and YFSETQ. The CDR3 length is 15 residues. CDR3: CASSPQGGASDTQYF. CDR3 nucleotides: TGCGCCAGCAGCCCGCAAGGGGGGGCTTCAGATACGCAGTATTTT.

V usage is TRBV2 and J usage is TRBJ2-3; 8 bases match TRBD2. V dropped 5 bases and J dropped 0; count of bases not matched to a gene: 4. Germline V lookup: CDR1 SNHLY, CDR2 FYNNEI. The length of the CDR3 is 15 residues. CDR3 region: CASSISGASTDTQYF. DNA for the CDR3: TGTGCCAGCAGTATTAGCGGGGCTAGCACAGATACGCAGTATTTT.

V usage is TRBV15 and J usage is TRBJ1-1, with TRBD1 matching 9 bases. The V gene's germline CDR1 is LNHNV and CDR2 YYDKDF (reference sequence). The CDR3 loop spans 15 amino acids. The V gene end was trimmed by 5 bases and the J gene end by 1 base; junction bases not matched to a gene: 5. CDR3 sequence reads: CATSGATGGNTEAFF. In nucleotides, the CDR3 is TGTGCCACCAGCGGCGCGACAGGGGGGAACACTGAAGCTTTCTTT.

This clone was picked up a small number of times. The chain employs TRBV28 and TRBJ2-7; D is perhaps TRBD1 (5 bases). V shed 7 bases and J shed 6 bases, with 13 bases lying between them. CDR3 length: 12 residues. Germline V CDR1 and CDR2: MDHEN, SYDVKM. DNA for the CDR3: TGTGCCAGCAAAACAATAGGGGTCGAGCAGTACTTC. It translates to CASKTIGVEQYF. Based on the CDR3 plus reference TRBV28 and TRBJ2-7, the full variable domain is DVKVTQSSRYLVKRTGEKVFLECVQDMDHENMFWYRQDPGLGLRLIYFSYDVKMKEKGDIPEGYSVSREKKERFSLILESASTNQTSMYLCASKTIGVEQYFGPGTRLTVT.

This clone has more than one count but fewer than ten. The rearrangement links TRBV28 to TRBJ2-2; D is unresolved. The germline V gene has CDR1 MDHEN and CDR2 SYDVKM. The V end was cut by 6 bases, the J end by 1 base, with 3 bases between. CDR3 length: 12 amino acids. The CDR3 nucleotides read TGTGCCAGCAGGGGGAACACCGGGGAGCTGTTTTTT. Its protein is CASRGNTGELFF.

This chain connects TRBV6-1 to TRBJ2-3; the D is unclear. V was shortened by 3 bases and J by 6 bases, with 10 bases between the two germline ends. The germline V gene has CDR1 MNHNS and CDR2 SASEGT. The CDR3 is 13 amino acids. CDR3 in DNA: TGTGCCAGCAGTGATTTCCCAAGGGATACGCAGTATTTT. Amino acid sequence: CASSDFPRDTQYF.

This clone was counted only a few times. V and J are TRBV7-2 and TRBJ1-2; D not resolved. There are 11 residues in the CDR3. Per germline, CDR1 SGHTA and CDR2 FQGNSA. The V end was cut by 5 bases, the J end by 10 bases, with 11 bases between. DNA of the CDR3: TGTGCCAGCAGCCTTAATTTTGACTACACCTTC. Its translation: CASSLNFDYTF.

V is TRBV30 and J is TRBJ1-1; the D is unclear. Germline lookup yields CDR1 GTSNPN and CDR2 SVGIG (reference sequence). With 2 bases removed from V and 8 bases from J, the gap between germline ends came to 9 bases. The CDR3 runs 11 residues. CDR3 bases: TGTGCCTGGAGTAATCGCGGGGAAGCTTTCTTT. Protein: CAWSNRGEAFF. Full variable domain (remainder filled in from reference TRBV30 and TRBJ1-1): SQTIHQWPATLVQPVGSPLSLECTVEGTSNPNLYWYRQAAGRGLQLLFYSVGIGQISSEVPQNLSASRPQDRQFILSSKKLLLSDSGFYLCAWSNRGEAFFGQGTRLTVV.

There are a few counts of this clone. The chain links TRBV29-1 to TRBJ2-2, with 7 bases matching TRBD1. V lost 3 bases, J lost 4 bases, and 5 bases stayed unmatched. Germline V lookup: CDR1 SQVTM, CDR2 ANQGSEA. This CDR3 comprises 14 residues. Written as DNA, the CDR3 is TGCAGCGTTGAGAGGGGGCGCAGCACCGGGGAGCTGTTTTTT. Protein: CSVERGRSTGELFF.

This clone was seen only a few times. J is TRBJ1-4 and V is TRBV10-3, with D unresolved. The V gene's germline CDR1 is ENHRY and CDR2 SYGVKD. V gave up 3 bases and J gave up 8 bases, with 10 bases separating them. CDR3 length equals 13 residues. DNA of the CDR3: TGTGCCATCAGTGAACAGTCAGGAGAAAAACTGTTTTTT. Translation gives CAISEQSGEKLFF.

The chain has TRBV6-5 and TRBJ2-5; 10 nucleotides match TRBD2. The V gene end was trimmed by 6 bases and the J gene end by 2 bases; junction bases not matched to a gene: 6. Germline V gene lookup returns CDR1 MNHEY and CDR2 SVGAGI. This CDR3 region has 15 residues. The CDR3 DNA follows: TGTGCCAGCAGGAGTAGCGGGGGGTTTCAAGAGACCCAGTACTTC. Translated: CASRSSGGFQETQYF.

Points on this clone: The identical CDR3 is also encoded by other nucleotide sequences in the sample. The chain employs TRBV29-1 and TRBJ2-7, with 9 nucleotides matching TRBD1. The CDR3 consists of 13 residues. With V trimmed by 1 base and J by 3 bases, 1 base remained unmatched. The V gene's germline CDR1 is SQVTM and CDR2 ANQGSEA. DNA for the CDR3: TGCAGCGTTGAAGGACAGGGGGGCTACGAGCAGTACTTC. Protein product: CSVEGQGGYEQYF.